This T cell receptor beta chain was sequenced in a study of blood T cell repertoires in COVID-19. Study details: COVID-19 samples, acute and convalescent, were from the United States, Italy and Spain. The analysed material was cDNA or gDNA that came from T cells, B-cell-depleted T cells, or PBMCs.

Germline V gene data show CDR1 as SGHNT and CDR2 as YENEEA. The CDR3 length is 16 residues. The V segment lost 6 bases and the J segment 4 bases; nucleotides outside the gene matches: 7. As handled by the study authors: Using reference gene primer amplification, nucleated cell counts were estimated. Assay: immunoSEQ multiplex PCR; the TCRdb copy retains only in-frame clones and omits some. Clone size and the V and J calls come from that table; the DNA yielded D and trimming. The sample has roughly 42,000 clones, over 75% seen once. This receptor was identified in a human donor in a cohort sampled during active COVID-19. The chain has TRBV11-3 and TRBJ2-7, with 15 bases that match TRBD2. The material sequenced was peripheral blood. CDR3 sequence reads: CASSHPGTSGGYEQYF. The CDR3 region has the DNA TGTGCCAGCAGTCATCCCGGGACTAGCGGGGGGTACGAGCAGTACTTC.